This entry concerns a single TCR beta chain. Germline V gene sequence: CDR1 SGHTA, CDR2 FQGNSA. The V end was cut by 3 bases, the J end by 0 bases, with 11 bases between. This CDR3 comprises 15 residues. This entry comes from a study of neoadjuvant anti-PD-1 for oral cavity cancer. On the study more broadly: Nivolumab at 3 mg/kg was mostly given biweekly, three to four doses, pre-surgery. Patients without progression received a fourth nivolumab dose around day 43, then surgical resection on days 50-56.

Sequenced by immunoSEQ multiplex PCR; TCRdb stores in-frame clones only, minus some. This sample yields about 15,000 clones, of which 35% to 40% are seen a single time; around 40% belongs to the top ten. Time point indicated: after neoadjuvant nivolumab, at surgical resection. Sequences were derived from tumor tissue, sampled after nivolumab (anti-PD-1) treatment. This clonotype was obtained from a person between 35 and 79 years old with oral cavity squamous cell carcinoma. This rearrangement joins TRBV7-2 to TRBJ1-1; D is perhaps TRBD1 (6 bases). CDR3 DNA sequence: TGTGCCAGCAGCTTCCTGACAGGTTTGAACACTGAAGCTTTCTTT. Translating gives CASSFLTGLNTEAFF. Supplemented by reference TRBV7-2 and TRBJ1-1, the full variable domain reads GAGVSQSPSNKVTEKGKDVELRCDPISGHTALYWYRQSLGQGLEFLIYFQGNSAPDKSGLPSDRFSAERTGGSVSTLTIQRTQQEDSAVYLCASSFLTGLNTEAFFGQGTRLTVV.